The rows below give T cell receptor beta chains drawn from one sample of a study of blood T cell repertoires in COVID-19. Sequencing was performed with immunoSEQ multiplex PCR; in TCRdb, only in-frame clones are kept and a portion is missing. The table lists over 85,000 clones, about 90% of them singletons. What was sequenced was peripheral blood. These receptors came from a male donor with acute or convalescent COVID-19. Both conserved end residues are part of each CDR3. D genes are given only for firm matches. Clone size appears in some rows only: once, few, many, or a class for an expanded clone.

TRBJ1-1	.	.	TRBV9	CASSVEGVNTEAFF	TGTGCCAGCAGCGTAGAAGGGGTCAACACTGAAGCTTTCTTT
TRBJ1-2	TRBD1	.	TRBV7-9	CASSSPKGQGANYGYTF	TGTGCCAGCAGCTCGCCCAAGGGACAGGGGGCGAACTATGGCTACACCTTC
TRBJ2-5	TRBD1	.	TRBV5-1	CASSYGTGVQETQYF	TGCGCCAGCAGCTACGGGACAGGGGTACAAGAGACCCAGTACTTC
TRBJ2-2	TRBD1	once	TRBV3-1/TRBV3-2	CASSQGPGQGTGELFF	TGTGCCAGCAGCCAGGGCCCGGGACAGGGCACCGGGGAGCTGTTTTTT
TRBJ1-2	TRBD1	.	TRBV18	CASSPPGQGSGYTF	TGTGCCAGCTCACCACCGGGACAGGGGTCTGGCTACACCTTC
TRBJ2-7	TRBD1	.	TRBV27	CASRRQGGPEQYF	TGTGCCAGCAGACGACAGGGGGGACCCGAGCAGTACTTC
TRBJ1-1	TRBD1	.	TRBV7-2	CASSLLGQGAEAFF	TGTGCCAGCAGCCTACTGGGACAGGGGGCTGAAGCTTTCTTT
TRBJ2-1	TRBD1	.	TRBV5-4	CASSVDRGLYNEQFF	TGTGCCAGCAGCGTGGACAGGGGGCTCTACAATGAGCAGTTCTTC
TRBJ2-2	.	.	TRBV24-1	CATSDPLGAPSDTGELFF	TGTGCCACCAGTGATCCCCTGGGGGCGCCTTCGGACACCGGGGAGCTGTTTTTT
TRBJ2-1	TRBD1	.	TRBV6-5	CASRRDRGRNNEQFF	TGTGCCAGCAGAAGAGACAGGGGGCGAAACAATGAGCAGTTCTTC
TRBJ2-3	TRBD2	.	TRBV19	CASSIGGADTQYF	TGTGCCAGTAGTATCGGGGGGGCAGATACGCAGTATTTT
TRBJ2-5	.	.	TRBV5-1	CASGGETQYF	TGCGCCAGCGGAGGGGAGACCCAGTACTTC
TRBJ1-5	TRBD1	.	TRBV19	CASSIRQGPNQPQHF	TGTGCCAGTAGTATCCGACAGGGTCCTAATCAGCCCCAGCATTTT
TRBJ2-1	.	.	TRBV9	CASSPSSVEGTYNEQFF	TGTGCCAGCAGCCCCTCCTCGGTGGAGGGAACCTACAATGAGCAGTTCTTC
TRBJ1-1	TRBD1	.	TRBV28	CASGYNPGTGIF	TGTGCCAGCGGCTACAACCCGGGGACAGGGATTTTT
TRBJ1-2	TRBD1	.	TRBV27	CASSPSRDRGGYTF	TGTGCCAGCAGTCCGTCCCGGGACAGGGGTGGCTACACCTTC
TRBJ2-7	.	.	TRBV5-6	CASSSSGHAYEQYF	TGTGCCAGCAGCTCTTCCGGACATGCCTACGAGCAGTACTTC
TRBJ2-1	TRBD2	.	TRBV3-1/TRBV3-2	CASSQWTSGGEQFF	TGTGCCAGCAGCCAATGGACTAGCGGGGGTGAGCAGTTCTTC
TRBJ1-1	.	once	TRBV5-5	CASSLLSRAEAFF	TGTGCCAGCAGCTTACTCAGCCGGGCTGAAGCTTTCTTT
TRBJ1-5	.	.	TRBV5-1	CASSPGGRRGQPQHF	TGCGCCAGCAGCCCTGGAGGAAGGAGAGGTCAGCCCCAGCATTTT
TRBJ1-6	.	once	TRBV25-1	CASTREINNSPLHF	TGTGCCAGCACAAGGGAGATTAATAATTCACCCCTCCACTTT
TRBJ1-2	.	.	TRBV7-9	CASSLYANSGYTF	TGTGCCAGCAGCTTATACGCCAACAGTGGCTACACCTTC
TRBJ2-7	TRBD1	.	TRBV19	CASSIRTGSYEQYF	TGTGCCAGTAGTATCCGGACAGGCTCCTACGAGCAGTACTTC
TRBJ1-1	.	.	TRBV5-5	CASSLMSAMNTEAFF	TGTGCCAGCAGCTTGATGTCTGCTATGAACACTGAAGCTTTCTTT
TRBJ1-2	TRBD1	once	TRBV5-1	CASSLGGQGYGYTF	TGCGCCAGCAGCTTGGGGGGACAGGGGTACGGCTACACCTTC
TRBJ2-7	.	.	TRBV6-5	CASTESWGPNYEQYF	TGTGCCAGCACCGAGAGTTGGGGCCCAAACTACGAGCAGTACTTC
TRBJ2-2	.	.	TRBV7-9	CASSLEDGGTGELFF	TGTGCCAGCAGCTTAGAGGACGGGGGCACCGGGGAGCTGTTTTTT
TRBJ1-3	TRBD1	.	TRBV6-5	CASRGGLTGNTIYF	TGTGCCAGCAGAGGGGGCTTAACTGGAAACACCATATATTTT
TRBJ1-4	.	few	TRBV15	CATSFTGLMDEKLFF	TGTGCCACCAGCTTCACAGGGCTGATGGATGAAAAACTGTTTTTT
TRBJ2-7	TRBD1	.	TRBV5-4	CASSSISGTGGYEQYF	TGTGCCAGCAGCTCGATTTCCGGGACAGGGGGCTACGAGCAGTACTTC
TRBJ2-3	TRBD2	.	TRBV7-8	CASSLGLASDTQYF	TGTGCCAGCAGCTTGGGACTAGCCTCAGATACGCAGTATTTT
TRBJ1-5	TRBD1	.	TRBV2	CASSERGQINQPQHF	TGTGCCAGCAGTGAACGGGGACAGATCAATCAGCCCCAGCATTTT
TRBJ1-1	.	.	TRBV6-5	CASSQRGTEAFF	TGTGCCAGCAGTCAACGGGGCACTGAAGCTTTCTTT
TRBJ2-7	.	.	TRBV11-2	CASSLVPGSAYEQYF	TGTGCCAGCAGCTTAGTACCCGGGTCCGCCTACGAGCAGTACTTC
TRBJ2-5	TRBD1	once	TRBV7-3	CASSRGQGEETQYF	TGTGCCAGCAGCCGCGGACAGGGGGAAGAGACCCAGTACTTC
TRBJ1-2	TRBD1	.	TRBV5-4	CASSLPRDRGRGYTF	TGTGCCAGCAGCTTGCCCCGGGACAGGGGGCGCGGCTACACCTTC
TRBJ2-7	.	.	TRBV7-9	CASSTETAYEQYF	TGTGCCAGCAGCACCGAGACAGCCTACGAGCAGTACTTC
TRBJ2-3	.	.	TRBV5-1	CASSLALGTDTQYF	TGCGCCAGCAGCTTGGCCCTTGGCACAGATACGCAGTATTTT
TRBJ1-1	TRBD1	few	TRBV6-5	CASSSETGGTEAFF	TGTGCCAGCAGCAGCGAAACAGGGGGCACTGAAGCTTTCTTT
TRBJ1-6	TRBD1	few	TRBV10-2	CASREGQPSPLHF	TGCGCCAGCAGAGAGGGACAGCCCTCACCCCTCCACTTT
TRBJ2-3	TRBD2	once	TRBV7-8	CASSPGLGGDTQYF	TGTGCCAGCAGCCCGGGACTAGGCGGAGATACGCAGTATTTT
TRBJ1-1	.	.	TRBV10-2	CASSESGGAASAFF	TGCGCCAGCAGTGAGTCGGGAGGAGCCGCGTCGGCTTTCTTT
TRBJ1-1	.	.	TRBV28	CASSQRKPMNTEAFF	TGTGCCAGCAGCCAAAGAAAGCCTATGAACACTGAAGCTTTCTTT
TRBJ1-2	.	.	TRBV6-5	CASREKGGYTF	TGTGCCAGCCGGGAGAAGGGTGGCTACACCTTC
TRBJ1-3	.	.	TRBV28	CASGLDIRGHGNTIYF	TGTGCCAGCGGACTAGACATCAGGGGCCACGGAAACACCATATATTTT
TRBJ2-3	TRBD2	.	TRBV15	CATSRASGGNTDTQYF	TGTGCCACCAGCAGAGCCAGCGGGGGCAACACAGATACGCAGTATTTT
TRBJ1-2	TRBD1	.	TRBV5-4	CASSRPGTGYGYTF	TGTGCCAGCAGCAGGCCCGGGACAGGCTATGGCTACACCTTC
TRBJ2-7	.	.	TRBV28	CASSNPAGLEQYF	TGTGCCAGCAGCAACCCCGCAGGGCTCGAGCAGTACTTC
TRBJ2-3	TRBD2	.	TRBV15	CATSRGGTGTDTQYF	TGTGCCACCAGCAGGGGGGGGACTGGCACAGATACGCAGTATTTT
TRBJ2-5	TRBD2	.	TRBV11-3	CASSARLAGGRGSETQYF	TGTGCCAGCAGCGCCCGACTAGCGGGGGGGCGGGGTTCCGAGACCCAGTACTTC
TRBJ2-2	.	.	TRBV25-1	CASSVLGPGAGELFF	TGTGCCAGCAGTGTACTCGGACCCGGGGCCGGGGAGCTGTTTTTT
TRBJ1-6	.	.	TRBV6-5	CASSSGGRSPLHF	TGTGCCAGCAGCTCCGGGGGGCGTTCACCCCTCCACTTT
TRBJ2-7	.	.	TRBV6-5	CASSYSKGTSYEQYF	TGTGCCAGCAGTTACTCGAAGGGGACATCCTACGAGCAGTACTTC
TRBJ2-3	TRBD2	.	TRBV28	CASSLGRGGRDTQYF	TGTGCCAGCAGTTTGGGGCGGGGGGGCCGCGATACGCAGTATTTT
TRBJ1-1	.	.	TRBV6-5	CASSLMTGPEAFF	TGTGCCAGCAGTTTAATGACAGGCCCTGAAGCTTTCTTT
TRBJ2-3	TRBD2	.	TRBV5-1	CASHSGGAVDTQYF	TGCGCCAGTCATAGCGGGGGGGCGGTAGATACGCAGTATTTT
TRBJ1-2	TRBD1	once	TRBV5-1	CASSYGQGGGYTF	TGCGCCAGCAGCTACGGACAGGGAGGTGGCTACACCTTC
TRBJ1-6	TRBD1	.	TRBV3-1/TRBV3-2	CASSQRQGLNSPLHF	TGTGCCAGCAGCCAGAGACAGGGCCTGAATTCACCCCTCCACTTT
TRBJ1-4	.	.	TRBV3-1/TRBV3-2	CASSQTVGGEKLFF	TGTGCCAGCAGCCAGACTGTAGGTGGAGAAAAACTGTTTTTT
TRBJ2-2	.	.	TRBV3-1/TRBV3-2	CASSQRSRTGELFF	TGTGCCAGCAGCCAAAGGAGTCGGACCGGGGAGCTGTTTTTT